One sample yielded the 5 T cell receptor beta chains listed below, sequenced in a study of shared clonotypes between healthy human individuals. Some clones are missing from TCRdb's copy, which holds only in-frame ones; the method was immunoSEQ multiplex PCR. This sample has about 1.5 million clones, with 98% found just once. The sequenced sample consisted of naive CD4+ T cells sorted from blood. Noted subset: CD45RA+ positively selected. These receptors came from a man in his thirties or forties in good health.

This sequence joins TRBV30 and TRBJ1-3; no firm D call. The ends were cut back, 3 bases at V and 1 base at J, with 10 bases in the middle. From germline, CDR1 is GTSNPN and CDR2 SVGIG (reference sequence). This CDR3 has 14 amino acids. CDR3 sequence reads: CAWRTSGSGNTIYF. The CDR3 DNA reads TGTGCCTGGAGAACCAGCGGGTCTGGAAACACCATATATTTT. Full variable domain (remainder filled in from reference TRBV30 and TRBJ1-3): SQTIHQWPATLVQPVGSPLSLECTVEGTSNPNLYWYRQAAGRGLQLLFYSVGIGQISSEVPQNLSASRPQDRQFILSSKKLLLSDSGFYLCAWRTSGSGNTIYFGEGSWLTVV.

The chain couples TRBV27 to TRBJ2-7; 9 nucleotides line up with TRBD2. Unmatched junction bases numbered 6, after V lost 2 bases and J lost 4 bases. CDR1 MNHEY and CDR2 SMNVEV come from the germline V gene (reference sequence). This CDR3 contains 15 residues. The DNA for the CDR3 is TGTGCCAGCAGTTTAATCTCTAGCGGGGCTTACGAGCAGTACTTC. Translating it yields CASSLISSGAYEQYF.

The chain links TRBV29-1 to TRBJ2-3; no firm D call. Germline V CDR1 and CDR2: SQVTM, ANQGSEA. The V gene lost 5 bases and the J gene lost 2 bases, with 11 bases spanning the gap. The CDR3 covers 13 residues. In DNA form, the CDR3 reads TGCAGCGTTCCTTTTAAAGTCACAGATACGCAGTATTTT. This translates into CSVPFKVTDTQYF.

Of note for this clone: This CDR3 is also generated by other DNA sequences in the sample. The V gene is TRBV5-1, the J gene TRBJ2-1; 13 bases are a match to TRBD2. The CDR3 covers 15 residues. Germline loops: CDR1 SGHRS, CDR2 YFSETQ. Trimming took 4 bases from V and 7 from J; bases not matched to a gene: 5. This CDR3 is CASSPGLAGLNEQFF. The CDR3 region has the DNA TGCGCCAGCAGCCCGGGACTAGCGGGATTGAATGAGCAGTTCTTC.

The chain recombines TRBV27 with TRBJ1-2, with 9 bases lining up with TRBD1. This CDR3 spans 14 amino acids. Germline values: CDR1 MNHEY, CDR2 SMNVEV (reference sequence). The V segment lost 3 bases and the J segment 8 bases; nucleotides outside the gene matches: 7. CDR3 in amino acids: CASSFLRDRVGYTF. CDR3 DNA: TGTGCCAGCAGTTTCCTCCGGGACAGGGTCGGCTACACCTTC.